The rows below give T cell receptor beta chains drawn from one sample of a study of vaccination effects on CD4 cells after COVID-19. Clones were sequenced by immunoSEQ multiplex PCR, and TCRdb holds only the in-frame ones, with some missing. The table lists more than 60,000 clones, 70% to 75% of them singletons, with around 2.2% in the top ten. No antigen is known for these receptors. Source: CD4+ T cells from PBMCs cultured without peptide, taken after COVID-19 vaccination. Receptors were obtained from a human donor who received a COVID-19 vaccine. Each CDR3 is given with its conserved first and last residue. The order of the fields is CDR3 DNA, CDR3 protein, V gene, J gene, clone size, D gene. The D gene is left open where the match is weak. Only some rows state a clone size, as once, few, many or a class for expanded clones.

DNA: TGTGCCAGCAGGTCCTCAGGGGATAGCACTGAAGCTTTCTTT
CDR3: CASRSSGDSTEAFF
V: TRBV6-5
J: TRBJ1-1
size: NA
D: NA

DNA: TGTGCCAGCAGTGAACAGGGTTGGAGGGGCTCTATGAACACTGAAGCTTTCTTT
CDR3: CASSEQGWRGSMNTEAFF
V: TRBV6-1
J: TRBJ1-1
size: NA
D: NA

DNA: TGTGCCAGCAGTTACGAGCAGGGACGGGGCAATCAGCCCCAGCATTTT
CDR3: CASSYEQGRGNQPQHF
V: TRBV6-2/TRBV6-3
J: TRBJ1-5
size: NA
D: NA

DNA: TGCGCCAGCAGAGTCGGGACATCAGTTACCGGGGAGCTGTTTTTT
CDR3: CASRVGTSVTGELFF
V: TRBV5-1
J: TRBJ2-2
size: few
D: NA

DNA: TGCGCCAGCAGCCGACTGACAGGGGTTAGACTAGAGACCCAGTACTTC
CDR3: CASSRLTGVRLETQYF
V: TRBV4-1
J: TRBJ2-5
size: NA
D: TRBD1

DNA: TGCGCCAGCAGTACCTTGAGGGGCACGGCTAATGAAAAACTGTTTTTT
CDR3: CASSTLRGTANEKLFF
V: TRBV23-1
J: TRBJ1-4
size: NA
D: NA

DNA: TGTGCCAGCTCACCAAGCGGGGGGGACAGCACAGATACGCAGTATTTT
CDR3: CASSPSGGDSTDTQYF
V: TRBV18
J: TRBJ2-3
size: NA
D: TRBD2

DNA: TGTGCCAGCAGTCACAAGGACAGGGGCGCTGGCTCACCCCTCCACTTT
CDR3: CASSHKDRGAGSPLHF
V: TRBV27
J: TRBJ1-6
size: NA
D: TRBD1

DNA: TGTGCCAGCAGCTTTATGCGGTCGGAGACCCAGTACTTC
CDR3: CASSFMRSETQYF
V: TRBV5-6
J: TRBJ2-5
size: NA
D: NA

DNA: TGCAGCGTACAGCGGGGGAGCACAGATACGCAGTATTTT
CDR3: CSVQRGSTDTQYF
V: TRBV29-1
J: TRBJ2-3
size: few
D: TRBD2

DNA: TGTGCCAGCATAGACAGGGGCGGGACCGGGGAGACCCAGTACTTC
CDR3: CASIDRGGTGETQYF
V: TRBV6-6
J: TRBJ2-5
size: NA
D: TRBD1

DNA: TGTGCCAGCAGCCAAGTGGGCGGGGGGGCGGCTTATACGCAGTATTTT
CDR3: CASSQVGGGAAYTQYF
V: TRBV4-2
J: TRBJ2-3
size: NA
D: TRBD2

DNA: TGTGCCAGCAGCACACAGGGGGCCGGAGGCTACACCTTC
CDR3: CASSTQGAGGYTF
V: TRBV2
J: TRBJ1-2
size: NA
D: TRBD1

DNA: TGTGCCAGCAGCCAAGGGTTTAGCAATCAGCCCCAGCATTTT
CDR3: CASSQGFSNQPQHF
V: TRBV4-2
J: TRBJ1-5
size: few
D: NA

DNA: TGTGCCAGCAGCCGCCTTACGTCGGGGGAGCAGTTCTTC
CDR3: CASSRLTSGEQFF
V: TRBV3-1/TRBV3-2
J: TRBJ2-1
size: NA
D: NA

DNA: TGTGCCACCAGCGCCGGGACAGGGGGATTCTATCAGCCCCAGCATTTT
CDR3: CATSAGTGGFYQPQHF
V: TRBV24-1
J: TRBJ1-5
size: once
D: TRBD1

DNA: TGCGCCAGCAGCGGCCTGGGACTAGCGGGGGGACCCACCGGGGAGCTGTTTTTT
CDR3: CASSGLGLAGGPTGELFF
V: TRBV5-1
J: TRBJ2-2
size: once
D: TRBD2

DNA: TGTGCCAGCAGCCAAGACTGGGGTTCTGAAGCTTTCTTT
CDR3: CASSQDWGSEAFF
V: TRBV14
J: TRBJ1-1
size: NA
D: NA

DNA: TGTGCCAGCTCATTGAGACTAGACCAAGAGACCCAGTACTTC
CDR3: CASSLRLDQETQYF
V: TRBV3-1/TRBV3-2
J: TRBJ2-5
size: NA
D: NA

DNA: TGCGCCAGCAGCAAGGACGGGGGGAACACTGAAGCTTTCTTT
CDR3: CASSKDGGNTEAFF
V: TRBV5-1
J: TRBJ1-1
size: NA
D: NA

DNA: TGTGCCAGCTCACCGAGGGGGACAGGGAACACCGGGGAGCTGTTTTTT
CDR3: CASSPRGTGNTGELFF
V: TRBV18
J: TRBJ2-2
size: NA
D: TRBD1

DNA: TGTGCCAGCAGCCCTACAGAAGACTATGGCTACACCTTC
CDR3: CASSPTEDYGYTF
V: TRBV5-6
J: TRBJ1-2
size: NA
D: NA

DNA: TGTGCCAGCAGCGCAGGGACTAGCGCATCGGGAGATACGCAGTATTTT
CDR3: CASSAGTSASGDTQYF
V: TRBV9
J: TRBJ2-3
size: NA
D: TRBD2

DNA: TGCGCCAGCAGCTTGGCCGGAGCGGGGGGGCCGACAGATACGCAGTATTTT
CDR3: CASSLAGAGGPTDTQYF
V: TRBV5-1
J: TRBJ2-3
size: NA
D: TRBD2

DNA: TGTGCCACGACAGGGGGCGCGTATTCGAACACCGGGGAGCTGTTTTTT
CDR3: CATTGGAYSNTGELFF
V: TRBV24-1
J: TRBJ2-2
size: NA
D: TRBD1

DNA: TGTGCCACCAGTGATCCAGGGGGTTCTCAGCCCCAGCATTTT
CDR3: CATSDPGGSQPQHF
V: TRBV24-1
J: TRBJ1-5
size: NA
D: TRBD1

DNA: TGTGCCAGCAGCCTGGGACTAGCCACAACCACCACTAGCACAGATACGCAGTATTTT
CDR3: CASSLGLATTTTSTDTQYF
V: TRBV4-2
J: TRBJ2-3
size: NA
D: TRBD2

DNA: TGTGCCACCGAAACCGATACGCAGTATTTT
CDR3: CATETDTQYF
V: TRBV7-8
J: TRBJ2-3
size: NA
D: NA

DNA: TGTGCCAGCAGCGCGAGACTAGGCGCAGATACGCAGTATTTT
CDR3: CASSARLGADTQYF
V: TRBV9
J: TRBJ2-3
size: NA
D: NA

DNA: TGTGCCACCAGCATAGGACAGACCTCAAGCAATCAGCCCCAGCATTTT
CDR3: CATSIGQTSSNQPQHF
V: TRBV15
J: TRBJ1-5
size: NA
D: NA

DNA: TGTGCCAGCAGCTTAAGTCCCATCAGCCCCTACAATGAGCAGTTCTTC
CDR3: CASSLSPISPYNEQFF
V: TRBV11-2
J: TRBJ2-1
size: NA
D: NA

DNA: TGTGCCAGCAGCGCATCCCGGAACACTGAAGCTTTCTTT
CDR3: CASSASRNTEAFF
V: TRBV9
J: TRBJ1-1
size: NA
D: NA

DNA: TGTGCCATCAGAGGCGGGTTTAACACTGAAGCTTTCTTT
CDR3: CAIRGGFNTEAFF
V: TRBV10-3
J: TRBJ1-1
size: NA
D: NA

DNA: TGTGCCAGCAGCCTCAACTCGGGACAGCAGTTCTTC
CDR3: CASSLNSGQQFF
V: TRBV2
J: TRBJ2-1
size: NA
D: NA

DNA: TGTGCCAGCAGACGTACAGGGTTTAGGAACACCATATATTTT
CDR3: CASRRTGFRNTIYF
V: TRBV3-1/TRBV3-2
J: TRBJ1-3
size: few
D: NA

DNA: TGTGCCAGCAGTTTTATCGGTGATTCACCCCTCCACTTT
CDR3: CASSFIGDSPLHF
V: TRBV6-5
J: TRBJ1-6
size: NA
D: NA

DNA: TGTGCCAGCACTATCCGGTACAGGGCCTACAATGAGCAGTTCTTC
CDR3: CASTIRYRAYNEQFF
V: TRBV6-5
J: TRBJ2-1
size: NA
D: NA

DNA: TGTGCCAGCTCACCACCTCGACCAGGGCCATTCCAAGAGACCCAGTACTTC
CDR3: CASSPPRPGPFQETQYF
V: TRBV18
J: TRBJ2-5
size: once
D: NA

DNA: TGTGCCAGCAGCGTTACAGGAGAGGAACACACCATATATTTT
CDR3: CASSVTGEEHTIYF
V: TRBV9
J: TRBJ1-3
size: NA
D: NA

DNA: TGCGCCAGCAGCCAAGACGCAGGGGGATACTATGGCTACACCTTC
CDR3: CASSQDAGGYYGYTF
V: TRBV4-3
J: TRBJ1-2
size: NA
D: TRBD1

DNA: TGTGCCAGCAGCTATGATCCCAATCAGCCCCAGCATTTT
CDR3: CASSYDPNQPQHF
V: TRBV7-2
J: TRBJ1-5
size: NA
D: NA

DNA: TGTGCCAGCTCACCACGGGCAGGGAGTTACACAGATACGCAGTATTTT
CDR3: CASSPRAGSYTDTQYF
V: TRBV18
J: TRBJ2-3
size: NA
D: NA

DNA: TGTGCCAGCCCAAGCGACGGGAGCTCCTACAATGAGCAGTTCTTC
CDR3: CASPSDGSSYNEQFF
V: TRBV5-8
J: TRBJ2-1
size: NA
D: NA

DNA: TGTGCCAGTAGTAAACAGGGTCGCAGATCCTACAATGAGCAGTTCTTC
CDR3: CASSKQGRRSYNEQFF
V: TRBV19
J: TRBJ2-1
size: NA
D: NA

DNA: TGTGCCAGCAGTGAATTAGTAGCGCGGCAGTTCTTC
CDR3: CASSELVARQFF
V: TRBV2
J: TRBJ2-1
size: few
D: NA

DNA: TGTGCCAGCAGCCAAGCGGAGGATGGCTACACCTTC
CDR3: CASSQAEDGYTF
V: TRBV14
J: TRBJ1-2
size: NA
D: NA

DNA: TGTGCCAGTTGTCTGGGACTTACCAACACCGGGGAGCTGTTTTTT
CDR3: CASCLGLTNTGELFF
V: TRBV19
J: TRBJ2-2
size: NA
D: NA

DNA: TGCGCCAGCGGGGGACAGGTCTACAATGAGCAGTTCTTC
CDR3: CASGGQVYNEQFF
V: TRBV5-1
J: TRBJ2-1
size: few
D: TRBD1

DNA: TGTGCCAGCAGTTTTATGGCTGACTATGGCTACACCTTC
CDR3: CASSFMADYGYTF
V: TRBV28
J: TRBJ1-2
size: NA
D: NA

DNA: TGTGCCAGCGGGGGACAGCCCATGATCGAAAAACTGTTTTTT
CDR3: CASGGQPMIEKLFF
V: TRBV6-5
J: TRBJ1-4
size: NA
D: TRBD1

DNA: TGTGCCAGCAGCTTCGACCTAGGCGGGGAGCTGTTTTTT
CDR3: CASSFDLGGELFF
V: TRBV7-6
J: TRBJ2-2
size: NA
D: NA

DNA: TGTGCCAGTACCTCCACAGATTCTAACTATGGCTACACCTTC
CDR3: CASTSTDSNYGYTF
V: TRBV19
J: TRBJ1-2
size: few
D: NA

DNA: TGTGCCAGCAGGACGGGTGGGAAATGGACTGAAGCTTTCTTT
CDR3: CASRTGGKWTEAFF
V: TRBV27
J: TRBJ1-1
size: few
D: NA

DNA: TGTGCCAGTAGTGCCCGGGTAGCAACTAATGAAAAACTGTTTTTT
CDR3: CASSARVATNEKLFF
V: TRBV19
J: TRBJ1-4
size: NA
D: NA